The 32 T cell receptor beta chains presented below share a single source sample, sequenced in a study of T cell clonality in common variable immunodeficiency. Profiling relied on immunoSEQ multiplex PCR, and the TCRdb table lists in-frame clones only, not all of them. This record lists about 39,000 clones, none seen once only, and the top ten clones contain roughly 3%. The sample comprised peripheral blood mononuclear cells. Receptor source: a person aged 18 to 70 in good health.

This clone was counted many times. The DNA ends 3 residues before the CDR3 does, and the rest of the CDR3 is filled in from the germline J gene. This sequence joins TRBV5-1 and TRBJ1-6; a possible D gene is TRBD1 (6 bases). In germline, CDR1 is SGHRS, CDR2 YFSETQ. Between the trimmed V and J ends, which lost 3 bases and 0 bases, there was a span of 16 bases. The CDR3 sequence is 18 residues long. CDR3 DNA (partial): TGCGCCAGCAGCTCCACCGGGACACAGAGCTCCTATAATTCACCC. It yields the protein CASSSTGTQSSYNSP. The whole CDR3 reads CASSSTGTQSSYNSPLHF. Complete variable domain (other parts from reference TRBV5-1 and TRBJ1-6): KAGVTQTPRYLIKTRGQQVTLSCSPISGHRSVSWYQQTPGQGLQFLFEYFSETQRNKGNFPGRFSGRQFSNSRSEMNVSTLELGDSALYLCASSSTGTQSSYNSPLHFGNGTRLTVT.

Details on this clone: Read sequence stops 3 residues before the CDR3 end, and the germline J gene provides the missing end. The chain uses TRBV7-8 and TRBJ2-5; 7 bases match TRBD1. V shed 3 bases and J 1 base; nucleotides not matched to a gene: 2. This CDR3 is 14 amino acids long. The V gene's germline CDR1 is SGHVS and CDR2 FQNEAQ. CDR3 in amino acids: CASSFRDSQETQYF. The CDR3 bases that were read are TGTGCCAGCAGCTTCCGGGACAGCCAAGAGACC.

This clone has a count of ten or more. Sequencing ends 3 residues short of the CDR3 end; the germline J gene provides the rest. The chain combines TRBV5-1 with TRBJ2-1, with a weak D call TRBD2 (6 bases). The CDR3 consists of 14 residues. The germline V and J ends were trimmed by 1 base and 9 bases, with 14 bases remaining between them. Germline-derived CDR1 and CDR2 are SGHRS and YFSETQ. CDR3 in amino acids: CASSLTGVAIEQFF. CDR3 DNA (partial): TGCGCCAGCAGCTTGACGGGGGTTGCGATTGAG.

This clone was counted between two and nine times. The read gets to within 3 residues of the CDR3 end, and the germline J gene fills in the rest. V is TRBV7-8 and J is TRBJ2-3, with 7 bases lining up with TRBD2. CDR1 and CDR2 from the germline V gene are SGHVS and FQNEAQ. The CDR3 has 16 residues. The CDR3 bases that were read are TGTGCCAGCAGCTTGAATTCAGCGGGAACAAAAGAGACG. Protein sequence: CASSLNSAGTKET. The complete CDR3 protein is CASSLNSAGTKETQYF.

This clone was found many times. The CDR3 end is not reached by the read, which stops 3 residues before it; the germline J gene fills it in. This chain uses TRBV20-1 with TRBJ2-3; 7 positions match TRBD2. Germline V gives CDR1 DFQATT, CDR2 SNEGSKA (reference sequence). The CDR3 extends over 14 amino acids. Trimming at V came to 2 bases and at J to 5 bases, leaving 7 bases not matched to a gene. CDR3 in amino acids: CSARFGGSVDTQYF. The DNA read from the CDR3 is TGCAGTGCTAGATTCGGCGGGAGCGTAGATACG.

This clone was seen at least ten times. An end of the junction differs from the germline gene, which may be a read error. The observed sequence ends 3 residues before the CDR3 terminus, with the missing tail filled in from the germline J gene. The rearrangement joins TRBV18 to TRBJ2-2; perhaps TRBD1 as D (6 bases). The CDR3 spans 18 residues. Germline CDR1 and CDR2: KGHSH and LQKENI. The CDR3 bases that were read are TGTGCCAGCTCGCCACGTAGACCGGGACAAGTAAGGACCGGGGAG. It encodes CASSPRRPGQVRTGE. The entire CDR3 protein is CASSPRRPGQVRTGELFF.

This clone was seen at least ten times. Read data end 3 residues before the CDR3 end; the end is taken from the germline J gene. This chain links TRBV20-1 with TRBJ2-1; no definite D call. Germline V CDR1 and CDR2: DFQATT, SNEGSKA (reference sequence). This CDR3 has 12 amino acids. Trimming removed 0 bases at V and 6 bases at J, with 6 bases between. CDR3 bases read: TGCAGTGCTAGAGATAATAGCAATGAG. Protein sequence: CSARDNSNE. The entire CDR3 sequence reads CSARDNSNEQFF.

This clone was counted ten times or more. Sequencing ends 3 residues short of the CDR3 end; the germline J gene provides the rest. The gene calls are TRBV24-1 and TRBJ2-1, with 7 bases that match TRBD2. The length of the CDR3 is 16 residues. The ends lost 1 base at V and 5 bases at J; junction bases unmatched: 7. Germline assignment: CDR1 KGHDR and CDR2 SFDVKD. The sequenced CDR3 bases are TGTGCCACCAGTGATTTCCAAGCGGGATCGCACAATGAG. Amino acids: CATSDFQAGSHNE. In full, the CDR3 is CATSDFQAGSHNEQFF.

This clone occurred many times. The read halts 3 residues ahead of the CDR3 end, with the missing end drawn from the germline J gene. V is TRBV15 and J is TRBJ1-4, with D maybe TRBD1 (5 bases). CDR3 length equals 14 residues. CDR1 is LNHNV and CDR2 is YYDKDF in the germline V gene (reference sequence). With 4 bases removed from V and 4 bases from J, the gap between germline ends came to 10 bases. The chain's CDR3 is CATSTDRLNEKLFF. The CDR3 bases that were read are TGTGCCACCAGCACTGACAGACTTAATGAAAAA.

This clone was observed at least ten times. Sequencing ends 3 residues short of the CDR3 end; the germline J gene provides the rest. The V and J genes are TRBV20-1 and TRBJ1-1; no clear D gene. Trimming pared 0 bases from V and 1 base from J, leaving 12 bases between. In germline, CDR1 is DFQATT, CDR2 SNEGSKA (reference sequence). The CDR3 runs to 15 residues. CDR3 sequence: CSAREWSRGNTEAFF. The CDR3 bases that were read are TGCAGTGCTAGAGAATGGTCTAGAGGGAACACTGAA.

In its sample, this clone was seen many times. The read terminates 3 residues before the CDR3 end, so the remaining end is supplied by the germline J gene. The chain links TRBV10-3 to TRBJ1-2; D gene unclear. CDR1 and CDR2 (germline): ENHRY, SYGVKD. Trimming stripped 2 bases from V and 3 bases from J, with 7 bases between. The CDR3 extends over 13 amino acids. The sequenced CDR3 bases are TGTGCCATCAGTGAGAGGTCAGACTATGGC. Translated, it gives CAISERSDYG. The full CDR3 protein reads CAISERSDYGYTF.

This clone was found a few times. CDR3 bases read: TGCGCCAGCAGCTTAGGACTAGCGGGAGGGCCTCTGACTTCCTACAATGAG. It translates to CASSLGLAGGPLTSYNE. The full CDR3 protein reads CASSLGLAGGPLTSYNEQFF. The chain recombines TRBV5-1 with TRBJ2-1; 15 bases are a match to TRBD2. The read gets to within 3 residues of the CDR3 end, and the germline J gene fills in the rest. The CDR3 has 20 residues. Germline-derived CDR1 and CDR2 are SGHRS and YFSETQ. V shed 2 bases, J shed 1 base, and the junction held 10 bases outside the gene matches.

This clone was found a few times. The missing CDR3 end, 3 residues past where the read stops, is filled in from the germline J gene. V and J are TRBV19 and TRBJ1-5, with 10 bases fitting TRBD1. The CDR3 has 17 amino acids. After removal of 5 bases from V and 3 bases from J, the junction contained 10 bases not matched to a gene. Germline CDR1 reads LNHDA; CDR2 reads SQIVND (reference sequence). CDR3 sequence: CASSAFSGTGANQPQHF. Partial CDR3 DNA: TGTGCCAGTAGTGCCTTCTCCGGGACAGGGGCCAATCAGCCC.

This clone has ten or more counts. Coverage ceases 3 residues before the CDR3 finishes, and the germline J gene fills in the end. The chain carries TRBV4-1 and TRBJ2-7; no clear D. V shed 0 bases and J shed 0 bases, with 6 bases lying between them. Per germline, CDR1 MGHRA and CDR2 YSYEKL. This CDR3 has 14 residues. This CDR3 reads CASSQELSSYEQYF. The DNA read from the CDR3 is TGCGCCAGCAGCCAAGAACTGAGCTCCTACGAG.

This clone came up a few times. The read ends 3 residues early relative to the CDR3; the germline J gene fills the gap. The chain combines TRBV19 with TRBJ2-3; tentatively, D is TRBD1 (6 bases). The CDR3 length is 16 residues. The germline gives CDR1 LNHDA, CDR2 SQIVND (reference sequence). Here the CDR3 reads CASSAYRVLGNQPQYF. The DNA read from the CDR3 is TGTGCCAGTAGTGCCTACAGGGTTTTGGGCAATCAGCCG.

There are many counts of this clone. The sequence runs out 3 residues before the end of the CDR3; the remainder is reconstructed from the germline J gene. V and J are TRBV5-1 and TRBJ2-7; maybe TRBD2 (6 bases). The CDR3 contains 16 residues. V gave up 0 bases and J gave up 3 bases, with 16 bases separating them. CDR1 is SGHRS and CDR2 is YFSETQ in the germline V gene. The sequenced CDR3 bases are TGCGCCAGCAGCTTGGCCGCGGGGACCGGTCTCTACGAG. This sequence encodes CASSLAAGTGLYE. The entire CDR3 reads CASSLAAGTGLYEQYF.

This clone has a handful of counts. The read comes to an end 3 residues before the CDR3 does, leaving the germline J gene to fill in the end. The chain recombines TRBV30 with TRBJ1-2; D not resolved. The germline CDR1 and CDR2 sequences are GTSNPN and SVGIG (reference sequence). CDR3 size: 15 residues. This chain's CDR3 is CAWGAGENVYNDYTF. The sequenced part of the CDR3 DNA is TGTGCCTGGGGAGCGGGAGAAAACGTCTACAATGAC.

This clone was recorded many times. The read gets to within 3 residues of the CDR3 end, and the germline J gene fills in the rest. V and J are TRBV5-6 and TRBJ1-4; D is ambiguous. CDR1 SGHDT and CDR2 YYEEEE come from the germline V gene. V lost 1 base and J 3 bases, leaving 10 bases between the germline ends. The CDR3 runs to 15 residues. The CDR3 is CASSLLRAANEKLFF. Partial CDR3 DNA: TGTGCCAGCAGCTTGTTGAGGGCAGCTAATGAAAAA.

This clone was seen a few times. Coverage ceases 3 residues before the CDR3 finishes, and the germline J gene fills in the end. The chain has TRBV5-6 and TRBJ2-1; 8 bases agree with TRBD2. Germline trimming cut 0 bases from V and 5 bases from J; bases unmatched to any gene: 4. In germline, CDR1 is SGHDT, CDR2 YYEEEE. The CDR3 is made up of 15 amino acids. The CDR3 sequence is CASSLGGRSHNEQFF. The DNA read from the CDR3 is TGTGCCAGCAGCTTGGGCGGGAGGTCCCACAATGAG.

The table lists this clone with many counts. The sequenced fragment ends 3 residues before the CDR3 boundary, so the rest is inferred from the germline J gene. V is TRBV20-1 and J is TRBJ2-3; TRBD2 matches at 7 bases. The CDR3 has 15 residues. Trimming at V came to 4 bases and at J to 4 bases, leaving 11 bases not matched to a gene. CDR1 is DFQATT, CDR2 SNEGSKA, per germline (reference sequence). CDR3: CSATLGGRTSDTQYF. The CDR3 bases that were read are TGCAGTGCTACCCTTGGCGGGAGAACGTCAGATACG.

With respect to this clone: Read sequence stops 3 residues before the CDR3 end, and the germline J gene provides the missing end. The rearrangement links TRBV19 to TRBJ1-1; no clear D. CDR1 and CDR2 (germline): LNHDA, SQIVND (reference sequence). The V end was cut by 0 bases, the J end by 4 bases, with 9 bases between. The CDR3 is 14 amino acids. The part of the CDR3 DNA that was read is TGTGCCAGTAGTATAGATCATCGGGGCACTGAA. This translates into CASSIDHRGTE. The full-length CDR3 reads as CASSIDHRGTEAFF.

This clone showed up many times. The observed sequence ends 3 residues before the CDR3 terminus, with the missing tail filled in from the germline J gene. V gene TRBV5-1 combines with J gene TRBJ2-1; 16 bases fit TRBD2. The CDR3 length is 19 residues. CDR1 is SGHRS, CDR2 YFSETQ, per germline. The ends lost 0 bases at V and 1 base at J; junction bases unmatched: 4. The CDR3 bases that were read are TGCGCCAGCAGCTTGGCGGGACTAGCGGGAGGGGGGTCCTACAATGAG. Its translation is CASSLAGLAGGGSYNE. The whole CDR3 region reads CASSLAGLAGGGSYNEQFF.

As to this clone: From the germline J gene comes the end of the CDR3, since the read stops 3 residues before it. The gene calls are TRBV6-2 or TRBV6-3 and TRBJ2-3; perhaps TRBD2 as D (6 bases). The CDR3 runs to 16 residues. V shed 2 bases and J shed 2 bases, with 14 bases lying between them. Per germline, CDR1 MNHEY and CDR2 SVGEGT. The sequenced part of the CDR3 DNA is TGTGCCAGCAGTTACCCGCCTGGAGGGGCCACAGATACG. Its protein is CASSYPPGGATDT. The complete CDR3 protein is CASSYPPGGATDTQYF.

This clone was recorded many times. The CDR3 end is not reached by the read, which stops 3 residues before it; the germline J gene fills it in. The gene calls are TRBV11-2 and TRBJ2-7, with a possible D match to TRBD2 (5 bases). Between the trimmed V and J ends, which lost 1 base and 4 bases, there was a span of 5 bases. The CDR3 covers 12 residues. Germline lookup yields CDR1 SGHAT and CDR2 FQNNGV. The DNA read from the CDR3 is TGTGCCAGCAGCTTAGCGGGGTACGAG. Translated: CASSLAGYE. The entire CDR3 protein is CASSLAGYEQYF.

This clone was seen repeatedly, ten times or more. The read gets to within 3 residues of the CDR3 end, and the germline J gene fills in the rest. The chain carries TRBV7-3 and TRBJ2-2, with D uncertain. In germline, CDR1 is SGHTA, CDR2 FQGTGA. The V gene lost 5 bases and the J gene lost 0 bases, with 4 bases spanning the gap. The CDR3 consists of 13 residues. CDR3 in amino acids: CASSLPNTGELFF. The sequenced CDR3 bases are TGTGCCAGCAGCCTACCGAACACCGGGGAG.

This clone came up many times. Read coverage stops 3 residues before the CDR3 terminus; the germline J gene supplies the remainder. The chain is built from TRBV5-1 and TRBJ2-3, with D perhaps TRBD1 (5 bases). The V gene's germline CDR1 is SGHRS and CDR2 YFSETQ. Trimming removed 4 bases at V and 4 bases at J, with 13 bases between. This CDR3 spans 14 amino acids. CDR3 region: CASSLDRDSDTQYF. CDR3 DNA (partial): TGCGCCAGCAGCCTAGACAGAGATTCAGATACG.

At least ten counts were recorded for this clone. Incomplete CDR3 DNA: TGTGCCAGCAGCTTAGCGCCTAGCAGAGAAGAGACC. Translation: CASSLAPSREET. The CDR3 in full is CASSLAPSREETQYF. The V gene is TRBV7-2, the J gene TRBJ2-5; TRBD2 might be the D (5 bases). The sequenced fragment ends 3 residues before the CDR3 boundary, so the rest is inferred from the germline J gene. The CDR3 spans 15 residues. Per germline, CDR1 SGHTA and CDR2 FQGNSA. Deletions cut 0 bases from V and 3 bases from J, with 11 bases between.

This clone has ten or more counts. Read data end 3 residues before the CDR3 end; the end is taken from the germline J gene. This chain joins TRBV7-2 and TRBJ2-7; TRBD1 is a possible D gene (5 bases). V was trimmed by 2 bases and J by 5 bases, leaving 13 bases between them. The CDR3 extends over 14 amino acids. Germline V gene sequence: CDR1 SGHTA, CDR2 FQGNSA. The CDR3 reads CASSLSYVTDEQYF. The covered CDR3 bases are TGTGCCAGCAGCTTATCGTATGTGACAGACGAG.

This clone occurred a few times. With the read ending 3 residues before the CDR3 end, the germline J gene is used to fill in that end. The chain joins TRBV7-2 to TRBJ1-2; possibly TRBD1 for D (5 bases). Germline CDR1 reads SGHTA; CDR2 reads FQGNSA. This CDR3 is 14 amino acids long. The CDR3 loop is CASSLVLPPGDYTF. The covered CDR3 bases are TGTGCCAGCAGCTTAGTTCTACCCCCGGGGGAC.

This clone was found many times. The read stops 3 residues short of the end of the CDR3; the missing end is completed from the germline J gene. V usage is TRBV14 and J usage is TRBJ2-3, with 9 nucleotides matching TRBD2. Germline V lookup: CDR1 SGHDN, CDR2 FVKESK. The V segment lost 1 base and the J segment 5 bases; nucleotides outside the gene matches: 7. There are 16 residues in the CDR3. The CDR3 sequence is CASSQGSSGRGDTQYF. The CDR3 DNA, read in part, is TGTGCCAGCAGCCAAGGTAGTAGCGGGAGAGGAGATACG.

This clone occurred many times. The DNA ends 3 residues before the CDR3 does, and the rest of the CDR3 is filled in from the germline J gene. The chain carries TRBV20-1 and TRBJ2-3; no firm D call. Germline assignment: CDR1 DFQATT and CDR2 SNEGSKA (reference sequence). There are 14 residues in the CDR3. The V end was cut by 1 base, the J end by 1 base, with 9 bases between. CDR3 residues: CSARVIDRTDTQYF. CDR3 DNA (partial): TGCAGTGCTAGAGTGATAGATCGCACAGATACG.

This clone showed up many times. The read ends 3 residues shy of where the CDR3 ends; the end is completed using the germline J gene. The chain combines TRBV28 with TRBJ2-7; the match to TRBD2 covers 8 bases. Germline values: CDR1 MDHEN, CDR2 SYDVKM. V was pared by 5 bases and J by 0 bases, with 12 bases of the junction left unmatched. This CDR3 contains 17 residues. The covered CDR3 bases are TGTGCCAGCAGTCCCCAGGATAGCGGGGCTTACTCCTACGAG. It encodes CASSPQDSGAYSYE. The complete CDR3 reads CASSPQDSGAYSYEQYF.